Sequencing of this T cell receptor beta chain was carried out in a study of response to subunit inactivated influenza vaccine. TCRdb re-analysed the RT-PCR reads in MiXCR, keeping a single row per CDR3 protein. The table lists roughly 290,000 distinct CDR3 sequences, 20% to 25% of them singletons. The CDR3 is made up of 15 amino acids. The J segment lost 10 bases and the V segment lost 2 bases, leaving 8 bases of the junction unmatched. Germline-derived CDR1 and CDR2 are DFQATT and SNEGSKA (reference sequence). This clonotype appeared a few times. Its antigen is still unknown. Study results and limitations: T cells newly recruited by each seasonal influenza vaccination are few, the authors suggested.

This sequence originates from a man between 50 and 70 years old who received an inactivated influenza vaccine. The specimen comprised PBMCs from blood, sampled less than 22 months after vaccination. The genes are TRBV20-1 and TRBJ2-1, with TRBD2 matching 13 bases. The CDR3 region is CSARRLAGGRGEQFF. The CDR3 region has the DNA TGCAGTGCTAGAAGACTAGCGGGAGGACGCGGGGAGCAGTTCTTC.